A selection of T cell receptor beta chains follows, all from one sample in a study of T cell repertoires in cytomegalovirus infection. TCRdb processed the reads anew with MiXCR; each CDR3 protein has one entry. There are around 800,000 distinct CDR3 sequences in the sample; about 31% occur only once, and around 12% lies in the top ten. No antigen has been identified for these receptors. The sequencing here drew on cultured CD8+ T cells from PBMCs, taken from culture after CMV antigen stimulation. These receptors all stem from a human donor in good health (CMV status not recorded). Some clones in this sample may be carry-over from other donors' samples. CDR3s include the opening cysteine and the closing phenylalanine or tryptophan. The D gene is left open where the match is weak. Only part of the rows carry a size: once, few, many, or a class if the clone is expanded.

.	TRBV25-1	TRBJ2-5	.	TGTGCCAGCAGTGAAGCCGGACAGTGGAGTACCCAGTACTTC	CASSEAGQWSTQYF
.	TRBV7-6	TRBJ2-1	many	TGTGCCAGCTCCCTTGGGGGGAGAGACAATGAGCAGTTCTTC	CASSLGGRDNEQFF
.	TRBV6-2/TRBV6-3	TRBJ2-5	.	TGTGCCAGCAGCCTTTTAAGTAAAGAGACCCAGTACTTC	CASSLLSKETQYF
TRBD2	TRBV20-1	TRBJ2-3	.	TGCAGCCCCAGGCCGGGGGGGTCAGATACGCAGTATTTT	CSPRPGGSDTQYF
TRBD2	TRBV2	TRBJ2-1	.	TGTGCCAGCAGTGTTAGGGGACTAGCTTTCTCCACACAGTTCTTC	CASSVRGLAFSTQFF
TRBD2	TRBV20-1	TRBJ2-1	.	TGCAGTGCTATGGGGACTAGCGGGTACAATGAGCAGTTCTTC	CSAMGTSGYNEQFF
TRBD2	TRBV9	TRBJ2-1	.	TGTGCCAGCAGCCCCCACCGGGGGGGCTACAATGAGCAGTTCTTC	CASSPHRGGYNEQFF
TRBD1	TRBV12-3/TRBV12-4	TRBJ2-1	.	TGTGCCAGCAGTCCGACAGGGGGCGGATACAATGAGCAGTTCTTC	CASSPTGGGYNEQFF
.	TRBV29-1	TRBJ2-7	.	TGCAGCGCCGGGGGGACAGGCCGAGGTTACGAGCAGTACTTC	CSAGGTGRGYEQYF
.	TRBV7-8	TRBJ1-5	.	TGTGCCAGCAGCTTAGGCAGGGGCCCCACTCAGCCCCAGCATTTT	CASSLGRGPTQPQHF
.	TRBV6-1	TRBJ2-1	few	TGTGCCAGCAGTGAACGGAGGATCAATGAGCAGTTCTTC	CASSERRINEQFF
TRBD2	TRBV2	TRBJ2-1	.	TGTGCCAGCAGTGTTGGGTTAACTAGCGGGGGGCCCGATGAGCAGTTCTTC	CASSVGLTSGGPDEQFF
.	TRBV6-5	TRBJ1-1	few	TGTGCCAGCACCAGCCTCAGGGTCACTGAAGCTTTCTTT	CASTSLRVTEAFF
TRBD2	TRBV5-6	TRBJ2-1	.	TGTGCCAGCAGCTTGGATAGCGGGGGGGCGAGATACAATGAGCAGTTCTTC	CASSLDSGGARYNEQFF
.	TRBV28	TRBJ1-3	.	TGTGCCAGCTCCTACAGGGTCCCCTCTGGAAACACCATATATTTT	CASSYRVPSGNTIYF
TRBD1	TRBV7-9	TRBJ2-2	.	TGTGCCAGCGGAACAGGGGAAACCGGGGAGCTGTTTTTT	CASGTGETGELFF
.	TRBV2	TRBJ1-1	few	TGTGCCAGCAGTGTAGGGGGTGAGACTGAAGCTTTCTTT	CASSVGGETEAFF
.	TRBV29-1	TRBJ1-1	.	TGCAGCGTTGTCGGCCCCACTGAAGCTTTCTTT	CSVVGPTEAFF
.	TRBV9	TRBJ1-3	.	TGTGCCAGCAGCGCCTGGGACTTACCGAGCTCTGGAAACACCATATATTTT	CASSAWDLPSSGNTIYF